A selection of T cell receptor beta chains follows, all from one sample in a study of cytomegalovirus exposure and HLA in healthy donors. Clones were read by immunoSEQ multiplex PCR, and TCRdb kept only the in-frame ones, dropping some. Among about 150,000 clones listed, approximately 84% were seen once. Sequenced: PBMCs. The receptors originated from a boy aged 2 to 10 in good health and CMV-seronegative. Both conserved end residues are part of each CDR3. A D gene is named only where the DNA matches it firmly. Clone size is shown for a subset of rows, as once, few, many or a class of expanded clone.

v_gene,abundance,d_gene,j_gene,CDR3nt,CDR3aa
TRBV6-5,-,-,TRBJ2-7,TGTGCCAGCAGTTACTCTCAATACGAGCAGTACTTC,CASSYSQYEQYF
TRBV5-1,-,TRBD1,TRBJ1-1,TGCGCCAGCAGCTCGGGACAGGGGGTTGGGAACACTGAAGCTTTCTTT,CASSSGQGVGNTEAFF
TRBV19,-,-,TRBJ2-1,TGTGCCAGCAATCCATTCCCAGGGGTCGGTTATGAGCAGTTCTTC,CASNPFPGVGYEQFF
TRBV18,once,-,TRBJ1-3,TGTGCCAGCTCACAAAACGGACTGCTGTCTGGAAACACCATATATTTT,CASSQNGLLSGNTIYF
TRBV18,-,-,TRBJ2-5,TGTGCCAGCTCACCACCGGCTAGCCTGGGGTTGGAGACCCAGTACTTC,CASSPPASLGLETQYF
TRBV11-2,-,-,TRBJ1-2,TGTGCCAGCAGCTCACAGGGATATGGCTACACCTTC,CASSSQGYGYTF
TRBV28,-,-,TRBJ1-1,TGTGCCAGCAGTTTGGGAGTATACAACACTGAAGCTTTCTTT,CASSLGVYNTEAFF
TRBV29-1,-,TRBD2,TRBJ2-3,TGCAGCGCGGCGGGGGATAGCACAGATACGCAGTATTTT,CSAAGDSTDTQYF
TRBV5-1,-,TRBD2,TRBJ2-2,TGCGCCAGCAGCACTATAGCGGGAGAGAACACCGGGGAGCTGTTTTTT,CASSTIAGENTGELFF
TRBV4-1,-,TRBD1,TRBJ1-1,TGCGCCAGCAGCCAAGAAGGGACAGGGAGGGGTACTGAAGCTTTCTTT,CASSQEGTGRGTEAFF
TRBV7-9,-,-,TRBJ1-2,TGTGCCAGCAGCCACGGGGGGGCCCATGGCTACACCTTC,CASSHGGAHGYTF
TRBV27,-,TRBD2,TRBJ2-7,TGTGCCAGCAGTTTATCTTTAGCGGGGTCCTACGAGCAGTACTTC,CASSLSLAGSYEQYF
TRBV19,-,TRBD2,TRBJ2-6,TGTGCCAGTAGTGCACCCCGATGGGGGAGGGATAGAAACGGGGCCAACGTCCTGACTTTC,CASSAPRWGRDRNGANVLTF
TRBV5-1,-,TRBD1,TRBJ1-1,TGCGCCAGCAGCTTGGAGGACAGGGCGAGTGAAGCTTTCTTT,CASSLEDRASEAFF
TRBV27,-,-,TRBJ2-7,TGTGCCAGCAGTTTATCTCGGTCGAACTCCTACGAGCAGTACTTC,CASSLSRSNSYEQYF
TRBV5-1,-,-,TRBJ1-1,TGCGCCAGCAGCTTGGCTCAGGCGGGGTACACTGAAGCTTTCTTT,CASSLAQAGYTEAFF
TRBV5-1,few,-,TRBJ1-1,TGCGCCAGCAGCCGCTGGCCAGGGGACATGAACACTGAAGCTTTCTTT,CASSRWPGDMNTEAFF
TRBV6-5,-,TRBD2,TRBJ2-4,TGTGCCAGCAGTCCCGGGAGGGCCAAAAACATTCAGTACTTC,CASSPGRAKNIQYF
TRBV19,-,TRBD1,TRBJ1-3,TGTGCCAGTAGACCCGTCGACAGGGCGACTGGAAACACCATATATTTT,CASRPVDRATGNTIYF
TRBV28,-,-,TRBJ2-7,TGTGCCAGCAGTTTAATGCAGTACTCCTACGAGCAGTACTTC,CASSLMQYSYEQYF
TRBV7-9,-,-,TRBJ1-1,TGTGCCAGCAGCCTACAGGAGACGAACACTGAAGCTTTCTTT,CASSLQETNTEAFF
TRBV2,-,-,TRBJ1-1,TGTGCCAGCACCGCGGGGAGGGAATTGAACACTGAAGCTTTCTTT,CASTAGRELNTEAFF